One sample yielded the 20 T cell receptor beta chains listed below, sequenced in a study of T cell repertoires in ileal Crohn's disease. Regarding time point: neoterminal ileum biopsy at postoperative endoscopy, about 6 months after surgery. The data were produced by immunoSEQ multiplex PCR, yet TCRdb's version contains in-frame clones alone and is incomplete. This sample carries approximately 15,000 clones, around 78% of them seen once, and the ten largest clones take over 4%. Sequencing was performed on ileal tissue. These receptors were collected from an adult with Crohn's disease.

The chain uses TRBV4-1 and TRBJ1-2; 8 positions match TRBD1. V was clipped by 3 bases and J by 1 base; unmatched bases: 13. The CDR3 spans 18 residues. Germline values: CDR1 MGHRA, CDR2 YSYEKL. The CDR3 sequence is CASSHSSGQEANNYGYTF. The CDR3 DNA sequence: TGCGCCAGCAGCCATTCATCGGGACAGGAGGCCAATAACTATGGCTACACCTTC.

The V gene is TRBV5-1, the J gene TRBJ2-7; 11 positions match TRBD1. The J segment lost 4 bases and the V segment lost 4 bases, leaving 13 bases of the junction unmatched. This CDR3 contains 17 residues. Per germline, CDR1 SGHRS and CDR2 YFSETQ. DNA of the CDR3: TGCGCCAGCAGCAAACGGGCCGGGGGGACAGGGGGTTACGAGCAGTACTTC. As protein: CASSKRAGGTGGYEQYF.

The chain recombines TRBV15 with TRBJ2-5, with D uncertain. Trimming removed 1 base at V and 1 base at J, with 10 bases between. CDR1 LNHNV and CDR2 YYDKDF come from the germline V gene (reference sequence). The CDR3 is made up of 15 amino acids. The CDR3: CATSRGAERQETQYF. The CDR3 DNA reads TGTGCCACCAGCAGAGGGGCAGAACGCCAAGAGACCCAGTACTTC. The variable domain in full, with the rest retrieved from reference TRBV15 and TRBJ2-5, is DAMVIQNPRYQVTQFGKPVTLSCSQTLNHNVMYWYQQKSSQAPKLLFHYYDKDFNNEADTPDNFQSRRPNTSFCFLDIRSPGLGDTAMYLCATSRGAERQETQYFGPGTRLLVL.

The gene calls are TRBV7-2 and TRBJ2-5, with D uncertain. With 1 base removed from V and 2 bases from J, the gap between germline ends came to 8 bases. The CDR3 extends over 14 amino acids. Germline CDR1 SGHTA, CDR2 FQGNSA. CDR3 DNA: TGTGCCAGCAGCTTAGGGGCAGATCAAGAGACCCAGTACTTC. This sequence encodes CASSLGADQETQYF.

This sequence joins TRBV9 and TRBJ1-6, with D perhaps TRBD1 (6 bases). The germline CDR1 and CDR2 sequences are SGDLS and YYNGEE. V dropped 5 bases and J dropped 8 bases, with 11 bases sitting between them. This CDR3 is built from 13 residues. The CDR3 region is CASRRTEDSPLHF. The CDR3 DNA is TGTGCCAGCAGAAGGACAGAAGATTCACCCCTCCACTTT. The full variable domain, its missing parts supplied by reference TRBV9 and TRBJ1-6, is DSGVTQTPKHLITATGQRVTLRCSPRSGDLSVYWYQQSLDQGLQFLIQYYNGEERAKGNILERFSAQQFPDLHSELNLSSLELGDSALYFCASRRTEDSPLHFGNGTRLTVT.

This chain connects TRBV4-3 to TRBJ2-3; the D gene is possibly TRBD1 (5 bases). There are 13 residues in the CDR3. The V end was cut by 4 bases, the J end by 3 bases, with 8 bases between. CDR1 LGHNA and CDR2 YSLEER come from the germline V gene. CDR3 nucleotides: TGCGCCAGCAGCCCCAGGGAAACAGATACGCAGTATTTT. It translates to CASSPRETDTQYF.

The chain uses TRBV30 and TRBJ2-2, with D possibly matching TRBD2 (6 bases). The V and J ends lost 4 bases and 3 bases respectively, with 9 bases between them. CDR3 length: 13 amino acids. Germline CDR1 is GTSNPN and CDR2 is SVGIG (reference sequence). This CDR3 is CAWTSDHTGELFF. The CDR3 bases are TGTGCCTGGACTAGCGACCACACCGGGGAGCTGTTTTTT.

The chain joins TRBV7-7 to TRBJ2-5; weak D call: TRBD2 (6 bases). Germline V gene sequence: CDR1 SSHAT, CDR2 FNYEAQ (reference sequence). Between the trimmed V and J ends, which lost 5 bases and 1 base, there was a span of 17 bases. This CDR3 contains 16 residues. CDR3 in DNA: TGTGCCAGCAGCCTGGAACCGCGCGGGGCCCAAGAGACCCAGTACTTC. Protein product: CASSLEPRGAQETQYF.

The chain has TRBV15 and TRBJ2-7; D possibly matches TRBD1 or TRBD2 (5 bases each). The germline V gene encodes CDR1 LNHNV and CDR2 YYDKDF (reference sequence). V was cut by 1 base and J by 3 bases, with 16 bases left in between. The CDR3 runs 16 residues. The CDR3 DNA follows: TGTGCCACCAGCAGAGGATTAGGGGCGGGCTACTACGAGCAGTACTTC. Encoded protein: CATSRGLGAGYYEQYF.

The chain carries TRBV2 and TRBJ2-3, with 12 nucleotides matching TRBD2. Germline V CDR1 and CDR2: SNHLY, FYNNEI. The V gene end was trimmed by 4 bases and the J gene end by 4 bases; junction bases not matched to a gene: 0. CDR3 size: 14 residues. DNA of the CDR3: TGTGCCAGCAGTGCTAGCGGGGGGGCAGATACGCAGTATTTT. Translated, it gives CASSASGGADTQYF.

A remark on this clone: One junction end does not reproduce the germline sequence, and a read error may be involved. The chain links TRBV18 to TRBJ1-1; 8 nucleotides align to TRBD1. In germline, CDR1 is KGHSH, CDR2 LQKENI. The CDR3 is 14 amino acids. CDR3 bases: TGTGCCAGCTCACCCCCCGGGCAGGGGGCTGAGGCTTTCTTT. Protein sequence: CASSPPGQGAEAFF.

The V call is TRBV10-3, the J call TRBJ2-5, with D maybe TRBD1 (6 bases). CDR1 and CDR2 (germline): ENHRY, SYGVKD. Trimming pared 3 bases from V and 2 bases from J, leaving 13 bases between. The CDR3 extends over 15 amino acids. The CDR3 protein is CAISDSTGTQETQYF. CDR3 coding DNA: TGTGCCATCAGTGATTCGACAGGCACGCAAGAGACCCAGTACTTC.

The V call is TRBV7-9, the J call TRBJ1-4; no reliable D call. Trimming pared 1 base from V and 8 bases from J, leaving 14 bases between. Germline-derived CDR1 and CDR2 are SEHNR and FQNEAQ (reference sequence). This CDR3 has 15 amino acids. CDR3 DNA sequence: TGTGCCAGCAGCTTAGGGGAGTCGGGTGAAGAAAAACTGTTTTTT. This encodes CASSLGESGEEKLFF.

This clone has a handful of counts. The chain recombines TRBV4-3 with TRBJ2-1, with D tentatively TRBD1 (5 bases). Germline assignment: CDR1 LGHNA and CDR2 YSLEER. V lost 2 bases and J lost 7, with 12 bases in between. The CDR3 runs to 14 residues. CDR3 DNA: TGCGCCAGCAGCCAACGCCAGGGAAGAAATGAGCAGTTCTTC. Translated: CASSQRQGRNEQFF.

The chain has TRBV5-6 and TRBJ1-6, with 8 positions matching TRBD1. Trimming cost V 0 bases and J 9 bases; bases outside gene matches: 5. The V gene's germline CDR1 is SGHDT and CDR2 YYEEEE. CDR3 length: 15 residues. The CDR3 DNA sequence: TGTGCCAGCAGCTTGGCGGACAGGGTGGGTTCACCCCTCCACTTT. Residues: CASSLADRVGSPLHF.

The CDR3 region is CAIREGPTNTEAFF. As DNA, the CDR3 is TGTGCCATCAGAGAGGGGCCCACCAACACTGAAGCTTTCTTT. This rearrangement joins TRBV10-3 to TRBJ1-1; D may be TRBD1 (5 bases). Germline CDR1 and CDR2: ENHRY and SYGVKD. V lost 6 bases, J lost 2 bases, and 13 bases lay in between. The CDR3 covers 14 residues.

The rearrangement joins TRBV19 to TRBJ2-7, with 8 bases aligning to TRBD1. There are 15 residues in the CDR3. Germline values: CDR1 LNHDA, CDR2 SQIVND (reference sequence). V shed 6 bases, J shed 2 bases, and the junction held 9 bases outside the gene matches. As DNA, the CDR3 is TGTGCCAGTAGAATACGGGACAGGCCCACCTACGAGCAGTACTTC. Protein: CASRIRDRPTYEQYF.

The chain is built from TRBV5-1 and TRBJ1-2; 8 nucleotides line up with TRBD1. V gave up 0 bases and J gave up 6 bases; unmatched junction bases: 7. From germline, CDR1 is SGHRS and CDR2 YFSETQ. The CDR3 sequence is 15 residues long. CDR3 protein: CASSLAPDRANGYTF. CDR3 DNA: TGCGCCAGCAGCTTGGCCCCGGACAGGGCAAATGGCTACACCTTC.

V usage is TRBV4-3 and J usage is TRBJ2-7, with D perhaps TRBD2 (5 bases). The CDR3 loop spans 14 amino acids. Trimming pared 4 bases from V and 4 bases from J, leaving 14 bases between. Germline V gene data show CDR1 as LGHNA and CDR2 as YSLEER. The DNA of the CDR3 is TGCGCCAGCAGCCCTTACCGGACTGAATACGAGCAGTACTTC. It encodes CASSPYRTEYEQYF.

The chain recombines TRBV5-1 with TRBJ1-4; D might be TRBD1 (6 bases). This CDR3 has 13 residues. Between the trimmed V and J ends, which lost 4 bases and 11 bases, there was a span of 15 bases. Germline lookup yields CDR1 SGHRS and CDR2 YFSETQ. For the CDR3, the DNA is TGCGCCAGCAGCCGCAACTTGGACAGCAAACTGTTTTTT. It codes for CASSRNLDSKLFF.